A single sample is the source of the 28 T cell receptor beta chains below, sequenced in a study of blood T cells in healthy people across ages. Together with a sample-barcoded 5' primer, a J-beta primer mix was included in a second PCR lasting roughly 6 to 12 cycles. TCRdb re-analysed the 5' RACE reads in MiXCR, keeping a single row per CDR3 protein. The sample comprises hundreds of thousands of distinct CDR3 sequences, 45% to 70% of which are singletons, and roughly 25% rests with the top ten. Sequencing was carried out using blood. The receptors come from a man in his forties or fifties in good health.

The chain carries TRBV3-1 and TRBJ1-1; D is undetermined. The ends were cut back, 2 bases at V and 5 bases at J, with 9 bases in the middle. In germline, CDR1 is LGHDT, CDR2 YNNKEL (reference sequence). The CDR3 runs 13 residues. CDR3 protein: CASSQQVGTEAFF. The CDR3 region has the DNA TGTGCCAGCAGCCAACAGGTGGGAACTGAAGCTTTCTTT.

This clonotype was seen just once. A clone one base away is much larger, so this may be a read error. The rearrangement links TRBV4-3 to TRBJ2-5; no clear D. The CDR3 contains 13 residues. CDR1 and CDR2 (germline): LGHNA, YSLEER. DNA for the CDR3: TGCGCCAGCAGCCAAGAATTGAGAGAGGCCCAGTACTTC. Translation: CASSQELREAQYF.

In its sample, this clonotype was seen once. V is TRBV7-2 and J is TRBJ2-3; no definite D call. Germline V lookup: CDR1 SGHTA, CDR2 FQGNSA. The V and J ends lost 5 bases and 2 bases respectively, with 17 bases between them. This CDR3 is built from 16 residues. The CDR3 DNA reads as TGTGCCAGCAGCCCGCTGACCCACTCGGTCACAGATACGCAGTATTTT. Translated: CASSPLTHSVTDTQYF.

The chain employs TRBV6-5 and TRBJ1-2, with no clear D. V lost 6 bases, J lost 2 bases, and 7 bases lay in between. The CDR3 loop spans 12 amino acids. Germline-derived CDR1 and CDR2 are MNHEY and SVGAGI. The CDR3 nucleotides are TGTGCCAGCAGGGGTCTGAACTATGGCTACACCTTC. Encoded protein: CASRGLNYGYTF.

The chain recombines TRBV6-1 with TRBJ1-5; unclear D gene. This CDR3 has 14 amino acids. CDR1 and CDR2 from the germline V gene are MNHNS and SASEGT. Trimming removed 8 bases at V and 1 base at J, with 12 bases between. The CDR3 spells CASWRGWSNQPQHF. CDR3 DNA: TGTGCCAGCTGGCGGGGATGGAGCAATCAGCCCCAGCATTTT.

In DNA form, the CDR3 reads TGCAGTGCTAAGAGGACAGGCCAAGAGACCCAGTACTTC. Its translation: CSAKRTGQETQYF. The V and J genes are TRBV20-1 and TRBJ2-5; 7 nucleotides align to TRBD1. V shed 4 bases and J 1 base; nucleotides not matched to a gene: 3. This CDR3 is built from 13 residues. Germline lookup yields CDR1 DFQATT and CDR2 SNEGSKA (reference sequence).

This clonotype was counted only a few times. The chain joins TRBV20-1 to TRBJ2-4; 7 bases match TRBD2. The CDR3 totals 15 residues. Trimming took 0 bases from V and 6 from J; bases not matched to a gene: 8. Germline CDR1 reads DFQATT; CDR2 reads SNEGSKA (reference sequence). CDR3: CSARDGGRLGNIQYF. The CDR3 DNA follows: TGCAGTGCTAGAGATGGCGGGAGATTGGGAAACATTCAGTACTTC.

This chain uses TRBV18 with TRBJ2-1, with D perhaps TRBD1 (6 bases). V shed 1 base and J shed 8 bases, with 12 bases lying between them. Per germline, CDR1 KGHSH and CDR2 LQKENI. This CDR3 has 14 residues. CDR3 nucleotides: TGTGCCAGCTCACCACTTTCAGGGGTAGATGAGCAGTTCTTC. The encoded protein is CASSPLSGVDEQFF.

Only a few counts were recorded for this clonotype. In DNA form, the CDR3 reads TGCAGTGCTCCCCCGGGGGGGACGTCGAGCTCCTATAATTCACCCCTCCACTTT. Its translation is CSAPPGGTSSSYNSPLHF. The chain combines TRBV20-1 with TRBJ1-6; tentative D call: TRBD1 (5 bases). The CDR3 length is 18 residues. Trimming took off 5 bases at V and 0 bases at J, with 20 bases between the two ends. CDR1 DFQATT and CDR2 SNEGSKA come from the germline V gene (reference sequence).

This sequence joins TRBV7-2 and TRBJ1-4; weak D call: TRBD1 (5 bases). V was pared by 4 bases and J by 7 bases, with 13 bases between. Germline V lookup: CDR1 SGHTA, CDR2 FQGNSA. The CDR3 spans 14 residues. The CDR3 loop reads CASSSGPGGEKLFF. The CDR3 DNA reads TGTGCCAGCAGCTCGGGGCCTGGGGGTGAAAAACTGTTTTTT.

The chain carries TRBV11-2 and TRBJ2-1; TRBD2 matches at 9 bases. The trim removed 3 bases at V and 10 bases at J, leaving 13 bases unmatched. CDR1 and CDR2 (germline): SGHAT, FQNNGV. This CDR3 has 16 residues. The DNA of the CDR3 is TGTGCCAGCAGCTTTGTGACTAGCGGACCCTTTGGAGAGCAGTTCTTC. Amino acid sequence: CASSFVTSGPFGEQFF.

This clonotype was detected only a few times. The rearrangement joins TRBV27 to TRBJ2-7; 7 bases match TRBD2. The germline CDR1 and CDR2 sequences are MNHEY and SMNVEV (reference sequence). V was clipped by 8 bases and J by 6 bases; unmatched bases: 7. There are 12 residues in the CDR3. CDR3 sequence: CASGSGGSEQYF. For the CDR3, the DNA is TGTGCCAGCGGATCCGGGGGGAGCGAGCAGTACTTC.

DNA for the CDR3: TGTGCCAGCAGCCAGCCGGGACCAGGCACAGATACGCAGTATTTT. This codes for CASSQPGPGTDTQYF. The chain employs TRBV4-2 and TRBJ2-3; either TRBD1 or TRBD2 may supply D (5 bases each). The CDR3 extends over 15 amino acids. V was clipped by 3 bases and J by 1 base, with 11 bases between them. Germline V gives CDR1 LGHNA, CDR2 YNFKEQ.

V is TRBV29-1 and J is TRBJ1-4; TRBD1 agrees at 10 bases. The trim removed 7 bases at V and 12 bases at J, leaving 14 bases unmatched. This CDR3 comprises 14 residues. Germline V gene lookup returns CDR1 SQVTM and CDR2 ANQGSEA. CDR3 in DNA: TGCAGCGCAACCGGGACAGGGGTAATCGGGGAACTGTTTTTT. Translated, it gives CSATGTGVIGELFF.

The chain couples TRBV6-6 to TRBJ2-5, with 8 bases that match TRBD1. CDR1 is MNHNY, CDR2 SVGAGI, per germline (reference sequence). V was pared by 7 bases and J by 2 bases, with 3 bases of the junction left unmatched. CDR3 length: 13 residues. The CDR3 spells CASTGQGQETQYF. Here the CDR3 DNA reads TGTGCCAGCACCGGACAGGGACAAGAGACCCAGTACTTC.

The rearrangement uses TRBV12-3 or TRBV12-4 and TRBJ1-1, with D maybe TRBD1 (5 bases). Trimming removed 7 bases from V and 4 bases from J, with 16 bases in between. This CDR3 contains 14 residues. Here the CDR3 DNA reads TGTGCCAGCACCCCCTCGGCGGGACCCACTGAAGCTTTCTTT. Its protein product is CASTPSAGPTEAFF.

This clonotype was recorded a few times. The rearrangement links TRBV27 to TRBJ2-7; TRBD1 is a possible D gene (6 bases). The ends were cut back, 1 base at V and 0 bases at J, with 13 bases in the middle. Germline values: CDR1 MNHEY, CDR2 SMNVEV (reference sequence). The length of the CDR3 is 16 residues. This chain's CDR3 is CASSLYGPGASYEQYF. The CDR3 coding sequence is TGTGCCAGCAGTTTATATGGGCCAGGGGCCTCCTACGAGCAGTACTTC.

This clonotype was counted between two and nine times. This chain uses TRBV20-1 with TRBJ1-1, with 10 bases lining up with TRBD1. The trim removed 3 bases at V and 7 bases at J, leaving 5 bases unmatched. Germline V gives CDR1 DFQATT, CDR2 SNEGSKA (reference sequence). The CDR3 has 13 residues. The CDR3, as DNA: TGCAGTGCTAGGGACAGGGGGACCCTTGAAGCTTTCTTT. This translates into CSARDRGTLEAFF.

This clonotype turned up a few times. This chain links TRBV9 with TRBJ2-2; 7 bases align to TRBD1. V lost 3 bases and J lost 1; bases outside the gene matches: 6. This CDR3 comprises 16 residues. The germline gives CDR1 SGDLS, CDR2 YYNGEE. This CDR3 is CASSGRTGLNTGELFF. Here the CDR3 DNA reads TGTGCCAGCAGCGGCAGGACAGGACTGAACACCGGGGAGCTGTTTTTT.

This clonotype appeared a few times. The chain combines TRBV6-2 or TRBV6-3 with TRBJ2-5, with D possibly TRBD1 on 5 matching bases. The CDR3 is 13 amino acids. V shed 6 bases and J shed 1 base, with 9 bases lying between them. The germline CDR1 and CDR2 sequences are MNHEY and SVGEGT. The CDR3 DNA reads TGTGCCAGCAGACTGACAGTCCAAGAGACCCAGTACTTC. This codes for CASRLTVQETQYF.

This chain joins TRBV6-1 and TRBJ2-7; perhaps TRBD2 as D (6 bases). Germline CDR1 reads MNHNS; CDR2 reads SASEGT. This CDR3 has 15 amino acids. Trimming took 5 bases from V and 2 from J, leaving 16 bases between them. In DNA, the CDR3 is TGTGCCAGCAGTAAAGGCTCCGGGACTCCCTACGAGCAGTACTTC. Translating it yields CASSKGSGTPYEQYF.

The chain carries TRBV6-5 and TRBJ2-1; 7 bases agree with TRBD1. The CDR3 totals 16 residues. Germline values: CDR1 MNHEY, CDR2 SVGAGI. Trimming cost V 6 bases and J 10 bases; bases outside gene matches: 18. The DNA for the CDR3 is TGTGCCAGCAGGATACTACAGGGGCGCGGAATTTACGAGCAGTTCTTC. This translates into CASRILQGRGIYEQFF.

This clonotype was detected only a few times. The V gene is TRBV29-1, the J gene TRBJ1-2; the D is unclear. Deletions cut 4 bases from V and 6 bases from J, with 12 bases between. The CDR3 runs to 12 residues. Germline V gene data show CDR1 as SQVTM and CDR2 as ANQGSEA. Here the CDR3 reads CSVGPGYDGYTF. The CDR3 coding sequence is TGCAGCGTTGGCCCGGGGTATGATGGCTACACCTTC.

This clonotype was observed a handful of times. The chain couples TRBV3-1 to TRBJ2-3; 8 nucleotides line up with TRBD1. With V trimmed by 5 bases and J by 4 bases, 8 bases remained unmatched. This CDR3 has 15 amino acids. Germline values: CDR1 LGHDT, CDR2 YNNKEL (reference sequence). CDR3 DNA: TGTGCCAGCAGCGACGGACAGGGAGGCGCAGATACGCAGTATTTT. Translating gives CASSDGQGGADTQYF.

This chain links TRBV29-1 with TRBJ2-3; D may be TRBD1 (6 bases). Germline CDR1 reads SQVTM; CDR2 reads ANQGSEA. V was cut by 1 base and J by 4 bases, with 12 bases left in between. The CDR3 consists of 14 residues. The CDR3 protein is CSVEGRQGPDTQYF. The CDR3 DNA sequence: TGCAGCGTTGAAGGTCGCCAGGGGCCAGATACGCAGTATTTT.

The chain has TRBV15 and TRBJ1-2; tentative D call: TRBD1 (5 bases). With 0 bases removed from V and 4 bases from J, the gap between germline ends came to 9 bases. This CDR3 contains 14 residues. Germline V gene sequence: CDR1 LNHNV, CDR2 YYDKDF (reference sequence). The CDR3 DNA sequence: TGTGCCACCAGCAGAGAGGGGGTCGGCTATGGCTACACCTTC. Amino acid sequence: CATSREGVGYGYTF.

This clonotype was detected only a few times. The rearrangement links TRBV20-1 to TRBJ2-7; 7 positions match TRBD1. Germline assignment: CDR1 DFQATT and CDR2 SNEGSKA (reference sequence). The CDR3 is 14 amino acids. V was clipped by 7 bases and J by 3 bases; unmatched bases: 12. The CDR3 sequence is CSVPRVTGDYEQYF. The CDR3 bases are TGCAGTGTGCCGAGGGTTACAGGGGACTACGAGCAGTACTTC.

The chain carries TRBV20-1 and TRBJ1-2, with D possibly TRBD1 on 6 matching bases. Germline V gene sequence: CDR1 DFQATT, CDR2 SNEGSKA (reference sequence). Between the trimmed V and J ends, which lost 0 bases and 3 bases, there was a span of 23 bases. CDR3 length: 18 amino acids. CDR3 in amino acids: CSARDPPGQGLWYYGYTF. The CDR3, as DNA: TGCAGTGCTAGAGATCCACCGGGACAAGGCCTCTGGTACTATGGCTACACCTTC.